This record looks at one TCR beta chain sequence and its context. What it binds is unknown. This sample was taken from a study of T cells in Graves' hyperthyroidism and ophthalmopathy. Regarding the study as a whole: With a median lead of 6.5 months before onset, the model predicted ophthalmopathy.

The PBMCs were sourced from fresh peripheral blood (about 10 ml). Amplification yielded TCR beta CDR3 regions, with RNA transcripts as the source. When the TCR CDR3 underwent first-round RT-PCR, the HTBI primer set was used. TCRdb itself ran the multiplex PCR reads through MiXCR, one entry per CDR3 protein. The repertoire holds over 200,000 distinct CDR3 sequences, with over 15% as singletons. Between the trimmed V and J ends, which lost 6 bases and 7 bases, there was a span of 13 bases. Germline values: CDR1 MNHNS, CDR2 SASEGT. This CDR3 region has 14 residues. The gene calls are TRBV6-1 and TRBJ1-6; D is perhaps TRBD1 (5 bases). The sample comprised blood. The receptor comes from a man aged 45-65 years with Graves' hyperthyroidism. CDR3 protein: CASSLGGLNSPLHF. DNA for the CDR3: TGTGCCAGCAGCCTTGGGGGGTTAAATTCACCCCTCCACTTT.